The 7 T cell receptor beta chains presented below share a single source sample, sequenced in a study of OX40 agonist ivuxolimab in advanced cancers. The method was the immunoSEQ multiplex PCR assay. TCRdb limited this immuneACCESS table to in-frame rearrangements with V and J called. A share of clones is missing; checked studies link under half to unresolved V genes, and the rest is unexplained. The sample includes tens of thousands of clones, with under 95% observed a single time. The ten biggest clones cover about 0.45% of the sample. This sample comprised CD4+ or CD8+ T cells sorted from blood, obtained in a trial of the OX40 agonist ivuxolimab. Receptor source: an adult with an advanced solid tumor such as melanoma, head and neck, liver or kidney cancer.

The genes are TRBV10-3 and TRBJ1-2; D perhaps matches TRBD1 (5 bases). CDR3 length: 16 residues. Germline CDR1 is ENHRY and CDR2 is SYGVKD. Deletions cut 0 bases from V and 7 bases from J, with 18 bases between. The CDR3 DNA sequence: TGTGCCATCAGTGAGTCAGTAGGAGCAGGGTACGCTGGCTACACCTTC. It yields the protein CAISESVGAGYAGYTF.

The rearrangement uses TRBV5-1 and TRBJ1-3; 9 positions match TRBD1. The CDR3 length is 16 residues. Germline assignment: CDR1 SGHRS and CDR2 YFSETQ. The V and J ends lost 1 base and 2 bases, in that order; junction bases with no gene match: 4. The CDR3 loop is CASSLTGGPTGNTIYF. The CDR3 DNA sequence: TGCGCCAGCAGCTTGACAGGGGGCCCAACTGGAAACACCATATATTTT.

The V call is TRBV19, the J call TRBJ2-3; TRBD2 agrees at 12 bases. V lost 5 bases and J lost 5; bases outside the gene matches: 5. CDR1 is LNHDA, CDR2 SQIVND, per germline (reference sequence). The CDR3 runs 15 residues. In nucleotides, the CDR3 is TGTGCCAGTAGTTTCCTAGCGGGGGGGGAAGATACGCAGTATTTT. Protein: CASSFLAGGEDTQYF.

The CDR3 reads CASSLVRGEGDTQYF. The CDR3 nucleotides read TGCGCCAGCAGCTTGGTACGGGGGGAAGGGGATACGCAGTATTTT. This chain uses TRBV5-1 with TRBJ2-3, with 7 bases lining up with TRBD2. The CDR3 has 15 residues. The germline V gene has CDR1 SGHRS and CDR2 YFSETQ. V was pared by 0 bases and J by 6 bases, with 7 bases of the junction left unmatched.

The chain has TRBV27 and TRBJ2-1, with D hard to call. CDR1 and CDR2 from the germline V gene are MNHEY and SMNVEV (reference sequence). The CDR3 runs to 14 residues. The V gene lost 2 bases and the J gene lost 7 bases, with 12 bases spanning the gap. The chain's CDR3 is CASSLRPSGNEQFF. The CDR3 nucleotides are TGTGCCAGCAGTTTAAGACCCTCCGGGAATGAGCAGTTCTTC.

This clone came up a few times. CDR3 sequence (DNA): TGTGCCAGCAGCTTAGCCACCAACACCGGGGAGCTGTTTTTT. Translation gives CASSLATNTGELFF. The rearrangement uses TRBV7-7 and TRBJ2-2; D gene uncertain. The V and J ends lost 0 bases and 2 bases respectively, with 4 bases between them. This CDR3 is built from 14 residues. Per the germline V gene, CDR1 is SSHAT and CDR2 is FNYEAQ (reference sequence).

The rearrangement uses TRBV11-2 and TRBJ1-6; 10 positions agree with TRBD1. Per germline, CDR1 SGHAT and CDR2 FQNNGV. The CDR3 spans 15 residues. The V and J ends lost 3 bases and 6 bases, in that order; junction bases with no gene match: 2. CDR3 sequence (DNA): TGTGCCAGCAGCTTCCGGGACAGGGGTAATTCACCCCTCCACTTT. Its translation: CASSFRDRGNSPLHF. Full variable domain (rest looked up from reference TRBV11-2 and TRBJ1-6): EAGVAQSPRYKIIEKRQSVAFWCNPISGHATLYWYQQILGQGPKLLIQFQNNGVVDDSQLPKDRFSAERLKGVDSTLKIQPAKLEDSAVYLCASSFRDRGNSPLHFGNGTRLTVT.